Following are 29 T cell receptor beta chains from one sample sequenced in a study of blood T cell repertoires in COVID-19. Profiling relied on immunoSEQ multiplex PCR, and the TCRdb table lists in-frame clones only, not all of them. This sample has some 150,000 clones, with around 83% found just once. Specimen: peripheral blood. The source is a woman between 50 and 59 years old in a cohort sampled during active or convalescent COVID-19.

This clone was counted between two and nine times. The chain is built from TRBV12-3 or TRBV12-4 and TRBJ1-5, with D possibly TRBD1 on 5 matching bases. CDR3 length: 13 amino acids. Trimming pared 6 bases from V and 7 bases from J, leaving 13 bases between. In nucleotides, the CDR3 is TGTGCCAGCAGCCACTCAGGGATGCAGCCCCAGCATTTT. Its translation: CASSHSGMQPQHF.

This clone was counted once. This chain joins TRBV23-1 and TRBJ2-1; 8 bases line up with TRBD1. TRBV23-1 is labeled an ORF, and its function is uncertain. The length of the CDR3 is 18 residues. J was trimmed by 6 bases and V by 0 bases; bases with no gene match: 13. CDR3 nucleotide sequence: TGCGCCAGCAGTCAATCGGAAAAGCCGGGACAGGCGAGCAATGAGCAGTTCTTC. It yields the protein CASSQSEKPGQASNEQFF.

The chain employs TRBV24-1 and TRBJ2-1; TRBD1 matches 8 bases. This CDR3 has 15 amino acids. The V gene's germline CDR1 is KGHDR and CDR2 SFDVKD. Trimming at V came to 2 bases and at J to 6 bases, leaving 5 bases not matched to a gene. CDR3 protein: CATSDSRGPGNEQFF. CDR3 bases: TGTGCCACCAGTGATTCCAGGGGGCCAGGCAATGAGCAGTTCTTC.

V usage is TRBV14 and J usage is TRBJ2-1, with TRBD2 matching over 9 bases. Trimming took 4 bases from V and 3 from J; bases not matched to a gene: 7. The germline gives CDR1 SGHDN, CDR2 FVKESK. The CDR3 contains 16 residues. CDR3 region: CASSPQGLAIYNEQFF. CDR3 DNA: TGTGCCAGCAGCCCCCAGGGACTAGCTATCTACAATGAGCAGTTCTTC.

The gene calls are TRBV19 and TRBJ2-3; 8 bases align to TRBD2. CDR3 size: 15 residues. With V trimmed by 4 bases and J by 3 bases, 6 bases remained unmatched. Germline CDR1 reads LNHDA; CDR2 reads SQIVND (reference sequence). CDR3 nucleotides: TGTGCCAGTAGTAGCTATAGCGGGGAGACAGATACGCAGTATTTT. This gives the protein CASSSYSGETDTQYF.

V gene TRBV27 combines with J gene TRBJ2-1; 9 nucleotides match TRBD1. Germline assignment: CDR1 MNHEY and CDR2 SMNVEV (reference sequence). V lost 5 bases and J lost 7; bases outside the gene matches: 12. There are 16 residues in the CDR3. The CDR3 sequence: CASSSPQGAPRNEQFF. CDR3 nucleotide sequence: TGTGCCAGCAGTAGTCCACAGGGGGCGCCGAGGAATGAGCAGTTCTTC.

This clone was detected only once. The chain combines TRBV27 with TRBJ2-5, with 10 bases identical to TRBD1. The J segment lost 5 bases and the V segment lost 2 bases, leaving 8 bases of the junction unmatched. CDR1 and CDR2 from the germline V gene are MNHEY and SMNVEV (reference sequence). This CDR3 has 16 residues. This chain's CDR3 is CASSLIGTGAGETQYF. The DNA for the CDR3 is TGTGCCAGCAGTTTAATCGGGACAGGGGCGGGGGAGACCCAGTACTTC.

The rearrangement links TRBV7-2 to TRBJ1-3, with D possibly TRBD1 on 6 matching bases. V lost 7 bases and J lost 4, with 14 bases in between. The CDR3 length is 14 residues. Germline V gene sequence: CDR1 SGHTA, CDR2 FQGNSA. The CDR3 DNA reads TGTGCCAGCACCCCCAGGGGATCGGGAAACACCATATATTTT. Its protein product is CASTPRGSGNTIYF.

The chain carries TRBV7-3 and TRBJ2-3, with D uncertain. Germline-derived CDR1 and CDR2 are SGHTA and FQGTGA. V lost 1 base to trimming and J lost 4 bases, with 6 bases between them. The CDR3 contains 13 residues. CDR3: CASSLNFADTQYF. The CDR3 DNA follows: TGTGCCAGCAGCTTAAATTTCGCAGATACGCAGTATTTT.

The V call is TRBV4-3, the J call TRBJ1-2; D unclear. CDR3 length: 16 amino acids. CDR1 and CDR2 (germline): LGHNA, YSLEER. The V end lost 4 bases, the J end lost 2 bases, and 17 bases lay between the germline ends. CDR3 coding DNA: TGCGCCAGCAGCCTGACCCTAGGGCCGGGGAACTATGGCTACACCTTC. Translating it yields CASSLTLGPGNYGYTF.

The gene calls are TRBV4-1 and TRBJ2-5; 8 bases map to TRBD2. The germline CDR1 and CDR2 sequences are MGHRA and YSYEKL. This CDR3 is 16 amino acids long. V gave up 0 bases and J gave up 1 base; unmatched junction bases: 4. The CDR3 sequence: CASSQERGALQETQYF. CDR3 sequence (DNA): TGCGCCAGCAGCCAAGAGCGGGGGGCACTCCAAGAGACCCAGTACTTC.

This sequence joins TRBV14 and TRBJ1-1; possible D gene TRBD1, 6 bases. This CDR3 contains 13 residues. Germline CDR1 reads SGHDN; CDR2 reads FVKESK. V was clipped by 6 bases and J by 3 bases, with 11 bases between them. CDR3 DNA sequence: TGTGCCAGCAGTGAACAGGGTTACACTGAAGCTTTCTTT. Amino acid sequence: CASSEQGYTEAFF.

A word on this clone: The germline gene is not matched at one end of the junction; a read error may be the cause. The CDR3 region is CASSQTGLGETQYF. CDR3 in DNA: TGTGCTAGCAGCCAGACAGGGCTGGGCGAGACCCAGTACTTC. The chain recombines TRBV7-7 with TRBJ2-5; 7 nucleotides line up with TRBD1. This CDR3 has 14 residues. The germline V gene has CDR1 SSHAT and CDR2 FNYEAQ (reference sequence).

This chain links TRBV7-9 with TRBJ1-1; 8 bases are shared with TRBD1. After removal of 1 base from V and 6 bases from J, the junction contained 4 bases not matched to a gene. The V gene's germline CDR1 is SEHNR and CDR2 FQNEAQ (reference sequence). The CDR3 totals 14 residues. This CDR3 reads CASSLGPTGAEAFF. The CDR3 DNA reads TGTGCCAGCAGCTTAGGACCGACAGGGGCTGAAGCTTTCTTT.

V usage is TRBV9 and J usage is TRBJ1-6; D is perhaps TRBD1 (5 bases). Trimming pared 0 bases from V and 6 bases from J, leaving 13 bases between. Germline CDR1 and CDR2: SGDLS and YYNGEE. The CDR3 is 16 amino acids. CDR3 nucleotide sequence: TGTGCCAGCAGCGTAGCCCCGGGGGTAGGTAATTCACCCCTCCACTTT. This codes for CASSVAPGVGNSPLHF.

The rearrangement links TRBV19 to TRBJ2-7, with D unresolved. V was cut by 6 bases and J by 6 bases, with 9 bases left in between. Germline V gene lookup returns CDR1 LNHDA and CDR2 SQIVND (reference sequence). The CDR3 loop spans 11 amino acids. CDR3 sequence: CASRSGSEQYF. The CDR3 DNA reads TGTGCCAGTAGATCGGGTTCCGAGCAGTACTTC.

This clone was counted only a few times. The CDR3 DNA reads TGTGCCAGCAGTGGGGACTTCGGGCAGCCCCAGCATTTT. It yields the protein CASSGDFGQPQHF. This chain connects TRBV2 to TRBJ1-5, with D perhaps matching TRBD1 (5 bases). Deletions cut 4 bases from V and 7 bases from J, with 11 bases between. This CDR3 region has 13 residues. Germline V CDR1 and CDR2: SNHLY, FYNNEI.

The CDR3: CATTPQGYGANQPQHF. The CDR3 nucleotides are TGTGCCACCACCCCACAGGGGTACGGGGCCAATCAGCCCCAGCATTTT. The rearrangement uses TRBV15 and TRBJ1-5; 7 bases are shared with TRBD1. The CDR3 has 16 residues. The trim removed 7 bases at V and 3 bases at J, leaving 12 bases unmatched. CDR1 is LNHNV, CDR2 YYDKDF, per germline (reference sequence).

J is TRBJ1-1 and V is TRBV7-3; D gene ambiguous. Trimming removed 3 bases at V and 11 bases at J, with 13 bases between. This CDR3 spans 12 amino acids. In germline, CDR1 is SGHTA, CDR2 FQGTGA. The CDR3 loop reads CASSFEGGLAFF. The CDR3 DNA follows: TGTGCCAGCAGCTTTGAGGGAGGGCTGGCTTTCTTT.

The chain has TRBV6-6 and TRBJ2-2, with D maybe TRBD1 (5 bases). Germline V gene lookup returns CDR1 MNHNY and CDR2 SVGAGI (reference sequence). The CDR3 has 16 amino acids. Trimming stripped 2 bases from V and 2 bases from J, with 12 bases between. In DNA, the CDR3 is TGTGCCAGCAGTTACGGTGGGGCAGGTAACACCGGGGAGCTGTTTTTT. This translates into CASSYGGAGNTGELFF.

This sequence joins TRBV6-5 and TRBJ2-2; D is perhaps TRBD2 (5 bases). Germline loops: CDR1 MNHEY, CDR2 SVGAGI. With 6 bases removed from V and 8 bases from J, the gap between germline ends came to 16 bases. CDR3 length equals 14 residues. The DNA of the CDR3 is TGTGCCAGCAGCCGAACGACCCGGGGAGGGGAGCTGTTTTTT. Encoded protein: CASSRTTRGGELFF.

In this sample, this clone turned up once. The J gene is TRBJ2-1, the V gene TRBV4-3, with 9 bases identical to TRBD1. The CDR3 covers 17 residues. CDR1 is LGHNA, CDR2 YSLEER, per germline. Unmatched junction bases numbered 4, after V lost 0 bases and J lost 1 base. The CDR3 sequence: CASSQDRGTGSYNEQFF. The CDR3 coding sequence is TGCGCCAGCAGCCAAGATAGGGGGACAGGGTCCTACAATGAGCAGTTCTTC.

The J gene is TRBJ1-1, the V gene TRBV18; D gene unclear. CDR1 is KGHSH and CDR2 is LQKENI in the germline V gene. The CDR3 is made up of 13 amino acids. Trimming left V 4 bases short and J 1 base short, with 7 bases between. CDR3 loop: CASSLEANTEAFF. In nucleotides, the CDR3 is TGTGCCAGCTCACTTGAAGCGAACACTGAAGCTTTCTTT. Variable domain in full (rest from reference TRBV18 and TRBJ1-1): NAGVMQNPRHLVRRRGQEARLRCSPMKGHSHVYWYRQLPEEGLKFMVYLQKENIIDESGMPKERFSAEFPKEGPSILRIQQVVRGDSAAYFCASSLEANTEAFFGQGTRLTVV.

This chain uses TRBV4-3 with TRBJ2-7, with 8 bases lining up with TRBD1. This CDR3 comprises 16 residues. After removal of 3 bases from V and 2 bases from J, the junction contained 9 bases not matched to a gene. The V gene's germline CDR1 is LGHNA and CDR2 YSLEER. The CDR3 nucleotides are TGCGCCAGCAGCCAGATGGCAGGACAGGGTGCCTACGAGCAGTACTTC. As protein: CASSQMAGQGAYEQYF.

The rearrangement uses TRBV6-5 and TRBJ2-5, with 12 bases lining up with TRBD2. V was clipped by 7 bases and J by 4 bases; unmatched bases: 7. Germline lookup yields CDR1 MNHEY and CDR2 SVGAGI. This CDR3 comprises 15 residues. The CDR3 loop reads CASNKLAGGGETQYF. The CDR3 bases are TGTGCCAGCAACAAACTAGCGGGGGGAGGAGAGACCCAGTACTTC.

The chain combines TRBV5-6 with TRBJ1-5; D is undetermined. The germline V gene has CDR1 SGHDT and CDR2 YYEEEE. Trimming cost V 0 bases and J 6 bases, with 13 bases left between them. The CDR3 loop spans 15 amino acids. CDR3 sequence (DNA): TGTGCCAGCAGCTTGGCCGGGGTAACGGGTCAGCCCCAGCATTTT. It encodes CASSLAGVTGQPQHF.

The V gene is TRBV5-1, the J gene TRBJ1-4; 10 nucleotides align to TRBD1. From germline, CDR1 is SGHRS and CDR2 YFSETQ. V lost 4 bases and J lost 11; bases outside the gene matches: 5. This CDR3 is built from 13 residues. The CDR3: CASSIETGGKLFF. The CDR3 nucleotides read TGCGCCAGCAGCATAGAGACAGGGGGCAAACTGTTTTTT.

The rearrangement links TRBV3-1 (or the pseudogene TRBV3-2) to TRBJ1-4; maybe TRBD1 (5 bases). With 8 bases removed from V and 0 bases from J, the gap between germline ends came to 13 bases. CDR1 is LGHDT, CDR2 YNNKEL, per germline (reference sequence). CDR3 size: 15 residues. In DNA form, the CDR3 reads TGTGCCAGCGGGGCAGGGCACGCAACTAATGAAAAACTGTTTTTT. It codes for CASGAGHATNEKLFF.

This clone showed up just a few times. The V and J genes are TRBV6-5 and TRBJ1-6; possibly TRBD1 for D (6 bases). CDR1 and CDR2 (germline): MNHEY, SVGAGI. V gave up 3 bases and J gave up 9 bases, with 15 bases separating them. This CDR3 is built from 15 residues. The CDR3 spells CASSYGAGVSSPLHF. The CDR3 nucleotides read TGTGCCAGCAGTTATGGGGCAGGGGTTAGTTCACCCCTCCACTTT.